Sequencing of this T cell receptor (beta chain) was carried out in a study of blood T cell repertoires in COVID-19. Overall study: COVID-19 samples collected from the United States, Italy and Spain covered acute and convalescent phases. From T cells, B-cell-depleted T cells, or PBMCs came the material, which was cDNA or gDNA.

As originally analysed: Counts of nucleated cells, estimated from reference gene primer amplification, were obtained. Clones were sequenced by immunoSEQ multiplex PCR, and TCRdb holds only the in-frame ones, with some missing. V, J and clone size were drawn from that table, and D and trimming were deduced from the DNA. The sample yields hundreds of thousands of clones, roughly 90% seen once. CDR3 length equals 16 residues. The V gene end was trimmed by 4 bases and the J gene end by 4 bases; junction bases not matched to a gene: 10. Looked up from germline, CDR1 is SGHTS and CDR2 is YDEGEE. The sequencing sample was made of peripheral blood. The TCR sequence derives from a man between 60 and 75 years old who had recovered from COVID-19. V gene TRBV5-8 combines with J gene TRBJ2-3; 9 bases agree with TRBD2. For the CDR3, the DNA is TGTGCCAGCAGCCCCTCCAGCGGGAGGATTTCAGATACGCAGTATTTT. It codes for CASSPSSGRISDTQYF. The full variable domain, rest sourced from reference TRBV5-8 and TRBJ2-3, is EAGVTQSPTHLIKTRGQQATLRCSPISGHTSVYWYQQALGLGLQFLLWYDEGEERNRGNFPPRFSGRQFPNYSSELNVNALELEDSALYLCASSPSSGRISDTQYFGPGTRLTVL.